The clone carrying this T cell receptor (beta chain) was seen ten or more times. The sample is drawn from a study of regulatory T cells in long-lasting Graves disease. Study-level information: Graves' patients, newly diagnosed, had taken antithyroid drugs under 3 months.

Germline V gene data show CDR1 as KGHSH and CDR2 as LQKENI. The V gene lost 1 base and the J gene lost 7 bases, with 10 bases spanning the gap. The CDR3 has 13 residues. Sequencing libraries for TCR beta were prepared with iRepertoire HTBI primers and Arm-PCR of CDR3 regions. TCRdb passed the multiplex PCR reads through MiXCR, listing each CDR3 protein once. Seen here are some 350,000 distinct CDR3 sequences, roughly 16% observed once, and the top ten hold around 21%. Time point of the sample: newly diagnosed GD, antithyroid drugs for less than 3 months. Construction of the TCR library relied on RNA isolated from PBMCs. Another study also made use of these data, one on T cells in Graves' hyperthyroidism and ophthalmopathy. Per that study: Hyperthyroidism of Graves' type that showed no ophthalmopathy progression within 18 months was stable.

The receptor was derived from a woman aged 18 to 35 with Graves disease. The chain carries TRBV18 and TRBJ1-2, with D possibly matching TRBD1 (6 bases). Sequenced here: peripheral blood mononuclear cells (PBMCs), sampled at new diagnosis, from a patient treated with antithyroid drugs. The CDR3 region has the DNA TGTGCCAGCTCACCACAACAGGGAGTTGGCTACACCTTC. Its translation is CASSPQQGVGYTF.